Shown below are 27 T cell receptor beta chains from a single sample sequenced in a study of T-cell memory formation after mild COVID-19. TCRdb independently ran MiXCR on the 5' RACE reads; one entry per CDR3 protein. This sample has over 450,000 distinct CDR3 sequences, with roughly 20% found just once. Sequences were obtained from PBMCs or a T cell subset sorted from them (not recorded which). These receptors were collected from an adult woman who had mild COVID-19 (a few samples of this study predate the infection). Cell type and time point are not known.

This clonotype was detected a few times. The chain uses TRBV7-9 and TRBJ2-7; D ambiguous. This CDR3 region has 12 residues. V was trimmed by 1 base and J by 7 bases, leaving 8 bases between them. Looked up from germline, CDR1 is SEHNR and CDR2 is FQNEAQ (reference sequence). This chain's CDR3 is CASSLEGMEQYF. CDR3 DNA: TGTGCCAGCAGCTTAGAGGGTATGGAGCAGTACTTC.

This clonotype has at least ten counts. V and J are TRBV5-1 and TRBJ2-1; 11 bases are a match to TRBD2. CDR3 length equals 15 residues. Germline V gene lookup returns CDR1 SGHRS and CDR2 YFSETQ. Trimming cost V 0 bases and J 6 bases; bases outside gene matches: 2. The CDR3 DNA sequence: TGCGCCAGCAGCTTGGTAGCGGGAGGGCCCAATGAGCAGTTCTTC. Encoded protein: CASSLVAGGPNEQFF.

There are a few counts of this clonotype. The chain couples TRBV4-2 to TRBJ2-1; D is unresolved. The CDR3 length is 12 residues. Germline CDR1 LGHNA, CDR2 YNFKEQ. V was cut by 1 base and J by 7 bases, with 5 bases left in between. The CDR3 reads CASSQARNEQFF. The CDR3, as DNA: TGTGCCAGCAGCCAAGCTCGAAATGAGCAGTTCTTC.

This clonotype was seen more than once but under ten times. The chain has TRBV20-1 and TRBJ2-7, with D unresolved. V was shortened by 3 bases and J by 0 bases, with 21 bases between the two germline ends. Germline values: CDR1 DFQATT, CDR2 SNEGSKA (reference sequence). CDR3 size: 17 residues. CDR3 protein: CSARALPRPGSSYEQYF. The CDR3 DNA sequence: TGCAGTGCTAGGGCCTTACCCCGGCCCGGAAGCTCCTACGAGCAGTACTTC.

The rearrangement uses TRBV12-3 or TRBV12-4 and TRBJ2-1; D unresolved. Trimming took off 8 bases at V and 5 bases at J, with 7 bases between the two ends. The CDR3 length is 11 residues. CDR3 region: CASRQHNEQFF. The CDR3 region has the DNA TGTGCCAGCCGTCAACACAATGAGCAGTTCTTC.

This clonotype appeared a few times. The chain couples TRBV6-5 to TRBJ2-7; D not certain. Germline CDR1 and CDR2: MNHEY and SVGAGI. V was clipped by 5 bases and J by 7 bases, with 15 bases between them. This CDR3 spans 13 amino acids. CDR3: CASSPPWAEEQYF. CDR3 in DNA: TGTGCCAGCAGTCCCCCATGGGCGGAAGAGCAGTACTTC.

This clonotype has just a few counts. The V call is TRBV2, the J call TRBJ1-1; D remains unclear. The CDR3 has 13 residues. V lost 7 bases to trimming and J lost 0 bases, with 9 bases between them. CDR1 and CDR2 from the germline V gene are SNHLY and FYNNEI. CDR3 DNA sequence: TGTGCCAGCACCCTTAGTATGAACACTGAAGCTTTCTTT. This gives the protein CASTLSMNTEAFF.

J is TRBJ1-2 and V is TRBV2; D gene uncertain. The V gene lost 7 bases and the J gene lost 0 bases, with 0 bases spanning the gap. The CDR3 loop spans 10 amino acids. Per the germline V gene, CDR1 is SNHLY and CDR2 is FYNNEI. CDR3 sequence reads: CASTNYGYTF. The CDR3 region has the DNA TGTGCCAGCACTAACTATGGCTACACCTTC.

This clonotype appeared a few times. The chain joins TRBV15 to TRBJ2-5; possible D gene TRBD2, 5 bases. The CDR3 has 16 amino acids. Deletions cut 0 bases from V and 0 bases from J, with 11 bases between. In germline, CDR1 is LNHNV, CDR2 YYDKDF (reference sequence). CDR3 nucleotides: TGTGCCACCAGCAGAGAAACACGGAGGAACCAAGAGACCCAGTACTTC. This translates into CATSRETRRNQETQYF.

This clonotype was seen many times. The CDR3 region is CSARGLGGNQPQHF. DNA for the CDR3: TGCAGTGCTAGGGGCCTAGGGGGCAATCAGCCCCAGCATTTT. This chain links TRBV20-1 with TRBJ1-5; TRBD1 is a possible D gene (5 bases). Germline V CDR1 and CDR2: DFQATT, SNEGSKA (reference sequence). This CDR3 spans 14 amino acids. V dropped 3 bases and J dropped 2 bases, with 11 bases sitting between them.

In this sample, this clonotype turned up many times. The chain combines TRBV29-1 with TRBJ1-2, with TRBD1 matching over 7 bases. From germline, CDR1 is SQVTM and CDR2 ANQGSEA. The CDR3 runs 13 residues. The trim removed 8 bases at V and 8 bases at J, leaving 14 bases unmatched. This CDR3 reads CSFRGEGARGYTF. In DNA, the CDR3 is TGCAGCTTCCGGGGCGAGGGGGCGCGCGGCTACACCTTC.

The chain recombines TRBV4-1 with TRBJ1-2; maybe TRBD1 (5 bases). The CDR3 extends over 15 amino acids. Per the germline V gene, CDR1 is MGHRA and CDR2 is YSYEKL. V gave up 1 base and J gave up 2 bases, with 11 bases separating them. In DNA form, the CDR3 reads TGCGCCAGCAGCCAAGGGACGGGACTAAACTATGGCTACACCTTC. Encoded protein: CASSQGTGLNYGYTF.

This clonotype was seen ten or more times. CDR3 amino acids: CATSDLGQGQETQYF. Written as DNA, the CDR3 is TGTGCCACCAGTGATTTGGGACAGGGGCAAGAGACCCAGTACTTC. V usage is TRBV24-1 and J usage is TRBJ2-5, with 9 bases matching TRBD1. V lost 0 bases to trimming and J lost 2 bases; unmatched junction nucleotides: 0. The germline V gene encodes CDR1 KGHDR and CDR2 SFDVKD. The CDR3 has 15 residues.

The sample holds many counts of this clonotype. The chain has TRBV7-9 and TRBJ2-3; 7 bases match TRBD2. Germline V lookup: CDR1 SEHNR, CDR2 FQNEAQ (reference sequence). The CDR3 contains 16 residues. The ends lost 5 bases at V and 2 bases at J; junction bases unmatched: 10. DNA of the CDR3: TGTGCCAGCAGCCCCGTTAGCGGGCCCCCCACAGATACGCAGTATTTT. It yields the protein CASSPVSGPPTDTQYF.

In this sample, this clonotype turned up a few times. The chain joins TRBV12-3 or TRBV12-4 to TRBJ2-1; D call uncertain. The CDR3 loop spans 15 amino acids. V was shortened by 5 bases and J by 3 bases, with 14 bases between the two germline ends. CDR3 in DNA: TGTGCCAGCAGTGCCTCGGACGGCAACTACAATGAGCAGTTCTTC. It is translated as CASSASDGNYNEQFF.

The chain is built from TRBV7-3 and TRBJ2-3; D remains unclear. Per the germline V gene, CDR1 is SGHTA and CDR2 is FQGTGA. The V end was cut by 6 bases, the J end by 2 bases, with 9 bases between. The CDR3 consists of 13 residues. The CDR3 sequence: CASRSWDTDTQYF. The CDR3 nucleotides are TGTGCCAGCAGGTCGTGGGACACAGATACGCAGTATTTT.

The chain employs TRBV5-1 and TRBJ2-5; 16 bases match TRBD2. This CDR3 has 17 residues. CDR1 and CDR2 (germline): SGHRS, YFSETQ. V gave up 4 bases and J gave up 0 bases; unmatched junction bases: 3. CDR3 nucleotides: TGCGCCAGCAGCCCGGGACTAGCGGGGGGGTACCAAGAGACCCAGTACTTC. It is translated as CASSPGLAGGYQETQYF.

This clonotype was observed a handful of times. This sequence joins TRBV29-1 and TRBJ2-7; 10 nucleotides align to TRBD2. CDR3 length equals 15 residues. V was clipped by 4 bases and J by 4 bases; unmatched bases: 10. Per the germline V gene, CDR1 is SQVTM and CDR2 is ANQGSEA. The CDR3 DNA reads TGCAGCGTTGTGGAGAGCGGGAGGGTCCTTTACGAGCAGTACTTC. Translating it yields CSVVESGRVLYEQYF.

The gene calls are TRBV3-1 and TRBJ2-3; the D is unclear. The CDR3 is 15 amino acids. Germline-derived CDR1 and CDR2 are LGHDT and YNNKEL (reference sequence). V dropped 4 bases and J dropped 0 bases, with 11 bases sitting between them. In DNA, the CDR3 is TGTGCCAGCAGCCGGCTCAGTACTAGCACAGATACGCAGTATTTT. Translated, it gives CASSRLSTSTDTQYF.

The chain joins TRBV6-1 to TRBJ1-5, with 8 bases aligning to TRBD1. CDR3 length equals 16 residues. Germline V gives CDR1 MNHNS, CDR2 SASEGT. V lost 4 bases and J lost 5; bases outside the gene matches: 10. The CDR3 coding sequence is TGTGCCAGCAGTGCCCTCGGGGGGACAGGAGATCAGCCCCAGCATTTT. Encoded protein: CASSALGGTGDQPQHF.

The table lists this clonotype with a few counts. As DNA, the CDR3 is TGTGCCACCAGTGACTCCGGACAGGGGCCCTCATACGAGCAGTACTTC. This encodes CATSDSGQGPSYEQYF. The chain has TRBV24-1 and TRBJ2-7; 9 bases fit TRBD1. This CDR3 is built from 16 residues. Germline V gene lookup returns CDR1 KGHDR and CDR2 SFDVKD. The trim removed 4 bases at V and 4 bases at J, leaving 10 bases unmatched.

This clonotype was detected ten times or more. The V gene is TRBV4-2, the J gene TRBJ2-7, with D perhaps TRBD1 (5 bases). Germline V gene data show CDR1 as LGHNA and CDR2 as YNFKEQ. Trimming removed 1 base from V and 3 bases from J, with 13 bases in between. There are 15 residues in the CDR3. The CDR3 protein is CASSQGSQGNYEQYF. Written as DNA, the CDR3 is TGTGCCAGCAGCCAAGGGTCCCAGGGAAACTACGAGCAGTACTTC.

The rearrangement joins TRBV12-3 or TRBV12-4 to TRBJ2-1; TRBD2 might be the D (5 bases). The CDR3 is 14 amino acids. Trimming pared 7 bases from V and 0 bases from J, leaving 10 bases between. CDR3 bases: TGTGCCAGCACTGGCCGGGGCTCCTACAATGAGCAGTTCTTC. Protein product: CASTGRGSYNEQFF.

The gene calls are TRBV10-3 and TRBJ2-5; no clear D gene. Germline V gene lookup returns CDR1 ENHRY and CDR2 SYGVKD. The V end was cut by 1 base, the J end by 5 bases, with 2 bases between. This CDR3 has 11 residues. The CDR3 sequence is CAISELETQYF. The CDR3 coding sequence is TGTGCCATCAGTGAGTTGGAGACCCAGTACTTC.

J is TRBJ1-2 and V is TRBV4-1, with TRBD1 matching over 7 bases. The CDR3 loop spans 17 amino acids. Trimming took 4 bases from V and 1 from J; bases not matched to a gene: 12. Germline CDR1 MGHRA, CDR2 YSYEKL. CDR3 nucleotide sequence: TGCGCCAGCAGCCTAGGAATGAGGGACAGACTTAACTATGGCTACACCTTC. This encodes CASSLGMRDRLNYGYTF.

This chain connects TRBV30 to TRBJ2-2, with 12 bases aligning to TRBD2. The germline V gene has CDR1 GTSNPN and CDR2 SVGIG (reference sequence). J gave up 5 bases and V 2 bases, and 9 bases lay outside the gene matches. The CDR3 loop spans 17 amino acids. CDR3 region: CAWSFTTSGSITGELFF. The DNA for the CDR3 is TGTGCCTGGAGTTTCACGACTAGCGGGAGTATAACCGGGGAGCTGTTTTTT.

The chain has TRBV4-1 and TRBJ2-3; weak D call: TRBD1 (5 bases). Germline V gene data show CDR1 as MGHRA and CDR2 as YSYEKL. This CDR3 contains 15 residues. Trimming took 1 base from V and 2 from J, leaving 10 bases between them. CDR3 DNA: TGCGCCAGCAGCCAAGTAGGGGATATCACAGATACGCAGTATTTT. It yields the protein CASSQVGDITDTQYF.